The 7 T cell receptor beta chains below come from one sample, sequenced in a study of somatic mutations in cytotoxic T cells in rheumatoid arthritis. Using immunoSEQ multiplex PCR, the repertoire was profiled, and TCRdb retains in-frame clones only, with some absent. This sample has approximately 11,000 clones, with under 95% found just once. The specimen was CD8+ T cells sorted from blood. These receptors were taken from a woman aged 18 to 35 with rheumatoid arthritis.

The V call is TRBV6-4, the J call TRBJ2-2; 9 positions agree with TRBD2. Germline CDR1 MRHNA, CDR2 SNTAGT. V lost 0 bases, J lost 4 bases, and 0 bases stayed unmatched. The CDR3 is 15 residues long. The CDR3 DNA reads as TGTGCCAGCAGTGACTCGCGGGAGGGCACCGGGGAGCTGTTTTTT. As protein: CASSDSREGTGELFF.

J is TRBJ1-3 and V is TRBV10-3, with D unresolved. The germline CDR1 and CDR2 sequences are ENHRY and SYGVKD. This CDR3 is 12 amino acids long. Trimming shortened V by 5 bases and J by 4 bases, and 6 bases separated the two germline ends. CDR3 bases: TGTGCCATCAGTAACCAGGGAAACACCATATATTTT. Translating it yields CAISNQGNTIYF.

The CDR3 coding sequence is TGTGCCAGCAGTTTCGGACTCTATCAGCCCCAGCATTTT. As protein: CASSFGLYQPQHF. The J gene is TRBJ1-5, the V gene TRBV27; D is uncertain. From germline, CDR1 is MNHEY and CDR2 SMNVEV (reference sequence). The length of the CDR3 is 13 residues. Trimming stripped 3 bases from V and 5 bases from J, with 8 bases between.

The chain links TRBV7-9 to TRBJ2-7, with 9 bases aligning to TRBD1. The germline CDR1 and CDR2 sequences are SEHNR and FQNEAQ (reference sequence). V was pared by 4 bases and J by 5 bases, with 6 bases of the junction left unmatched. This CDR3 has 14 residues. In DNA form, the CDR3 reads TGTGCCAGCAGCTGGCCCGGGACAGGGAACGAGCAGTACTTC. Protein: CASSWPGTGNEQYF.

V usage is TRBV27 and J usage is TRBJ1-5, with a weak D call TRBD1 (5 bases). Germline loops: CDR1 MNHEY, CDR2 SMNVEV (reference sequence). V was trimmed by 1 base and J by 5 bases, leaving 12 bases between them. This CDR3 comprises 15 residues. The CDR3 nucleotides read TGTGCCAGCAGTTTATATTGGGGGGGAGATCAGCCCCAGCATTTT. This sequence encodes CASSLYWGGDQPQHF.

The V gene is TRBV7-9, the J gene TRBJ1-4; unclear D gene. V was clipped by 5 bases and J by 7 bases, with 14 bases between them. The CDR3 is 14 amino acids. Germline CDR1 and CDR2: SEHNR and FQNEAQ (reference sequence). The CDR3 nucleotides read TGTGCCAGCAGCCATCCGAGTGGGCGTGAAAAACTGTTTTTT. Residues: CASSHPSGREKLFF.

The chain combines TRBV2 with TRBJ2-7; the match to TRBD2 covers 9 bases. This CDR3 has 17 amino acids. The germline V gene encodes CDR1 SNHLY and CDR2 FYNNEI. V dropped 8 bases and J dropped 3; count of bases not matched to a gene: 17. The CDR3 spells CASHPGTSPLQFYEQYF. The CDR3 DNA follows: TGTGCCAGCCATCCCGGGACTAGCCCCTTACAATTCTACGAGCAGTACTTC.